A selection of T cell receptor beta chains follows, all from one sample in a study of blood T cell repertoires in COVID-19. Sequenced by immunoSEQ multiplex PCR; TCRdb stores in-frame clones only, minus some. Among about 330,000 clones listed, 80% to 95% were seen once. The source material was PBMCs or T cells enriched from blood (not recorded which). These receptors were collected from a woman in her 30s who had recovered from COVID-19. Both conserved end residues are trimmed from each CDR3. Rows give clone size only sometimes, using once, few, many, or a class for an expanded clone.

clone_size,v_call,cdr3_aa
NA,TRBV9,ASSVDNNSPLH
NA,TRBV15,ATSRAGYSGSETGELF
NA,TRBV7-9,ASLSTFLGAKNIQY
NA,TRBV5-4,ASSLMQRTHYGYT
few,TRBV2,ASRKTGPTDTQY
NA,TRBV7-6,ASSSRASSTDTQY
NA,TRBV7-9,ASSLYGATEAF
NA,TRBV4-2,ASSQARATEAF
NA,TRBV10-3,AISGDRVRETQY
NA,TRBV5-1,ASSFLGTEGAGELF
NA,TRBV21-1,ASSNKDRVETQY
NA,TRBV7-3,ASSFDRGHYNEQF
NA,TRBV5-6,ASSRRTGAGNSPLH
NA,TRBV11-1,ASSPRQTLSNTEAF
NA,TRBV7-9,ASSPGTESYEQY
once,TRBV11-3,ASSPRWGDNYGYT
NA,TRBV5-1,ASSAGTGLLNTEAF
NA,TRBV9,ASSVSSGQGSPYGEQY
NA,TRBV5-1,ASTKTSAGDTQY
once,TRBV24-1,ATGLAGGETQY
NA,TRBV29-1,SVQGLRTEAF
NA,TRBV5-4,ASSLVAGAYEQY
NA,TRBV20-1,SASSASTDTQY
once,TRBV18,ASSQGRDLTEAF
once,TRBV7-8,ASSPGSLGDQPQH
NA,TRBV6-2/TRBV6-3,ASSYSRFSGGYT
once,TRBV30,AWSLDTLYEQY
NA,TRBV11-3,ASSENRVNEQF
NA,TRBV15,ATSRDLRRDSWGYT
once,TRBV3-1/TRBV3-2,ASSQVGLNYGYT
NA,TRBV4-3,ASSQLTARGTTDTQY
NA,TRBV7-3,ASSPYGTSGTGELF
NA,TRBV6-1,ASSEYVGSMNTEAF
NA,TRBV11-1,ASSRFGDNMNTEAF
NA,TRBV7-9,ASRRQGVYNEQF
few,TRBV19,ASSGTLNQPQH
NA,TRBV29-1,SVLHGTEAF
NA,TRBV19,ASSIDYTLLDRFTDTQY
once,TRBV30,AWGGAARETQY
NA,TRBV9,ASSADRGPYEQY
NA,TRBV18,ASSPTGADSPLH
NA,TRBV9,ASSVGAGGYNEQF
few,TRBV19,ASRPTPGGRDEQY
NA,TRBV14,ASSQSGQGARAF
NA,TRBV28,ASSSLSTLWGVNEKLF
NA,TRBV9,ASSVFTGEETQY
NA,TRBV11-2,ASSAGTSALLYEQF